This TCR beta chain derives from a study of cytomegalovirus exposure and HLA in healthy donors. Study at large: The use of the same platform for the 100 to 150 validation repertoires and the approximately 730 first-cohort repertoires was reported by a later analysis.

Broader study findings: According to a subsequent analysis, TCR clusters from the first cohort were inclined to appear together in the roughly 120 validation repertoires. The authors listed around 150 TCR beta chains as cytomegalovirus-associated.

Concerning this clone: Its matching antigen is unknown.

Looked up from germline, CDR1 is SGHDN and CDR2 is FVKESK. J gave up 6 bases and V 4 bases, and 6 bases lay outside the gene matches. The CDR3 runs to 15 residues. Data came from immunoSEQ multiplex PCR; TCRdb stores just in-frame clones and leaves some out. The profile shows around 250,000 clones, 90% of them singletons. The validation cohort, a group of 100 to 150 subjects, included the donors and was separate from the roughly 700-subject first cohort. What was sequenced was PBMCs. The V and J genes are TRBV14 and TRBJ2-1, with 10 nucleotides matching TRBD1. The clonotype comes from a woman aged 18 to 35 in good health and CMV-seronegative. CDR3 residues: CASSPRTGGINEQFF. The DNA for the CDR3 is TGTGCCAGCAGCCCACGGACAGGGGGAATCAATGAGCAGTTCTTC.